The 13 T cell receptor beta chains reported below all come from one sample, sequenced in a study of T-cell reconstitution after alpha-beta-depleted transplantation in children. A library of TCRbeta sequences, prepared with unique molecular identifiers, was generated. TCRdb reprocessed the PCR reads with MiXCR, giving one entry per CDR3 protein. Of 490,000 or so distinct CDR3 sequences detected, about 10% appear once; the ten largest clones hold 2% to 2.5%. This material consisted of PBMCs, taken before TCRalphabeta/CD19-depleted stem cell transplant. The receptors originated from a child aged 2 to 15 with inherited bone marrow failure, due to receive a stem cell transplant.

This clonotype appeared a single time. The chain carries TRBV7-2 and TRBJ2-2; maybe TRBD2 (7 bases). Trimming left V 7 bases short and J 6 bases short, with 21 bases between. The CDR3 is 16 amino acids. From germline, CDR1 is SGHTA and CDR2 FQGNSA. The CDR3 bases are TGTGCCAGCACCCTAGGGGGGGAGGGACGCGCCGGGGAGCTGTTTTTT. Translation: CASTLGGEGRAGELFF.

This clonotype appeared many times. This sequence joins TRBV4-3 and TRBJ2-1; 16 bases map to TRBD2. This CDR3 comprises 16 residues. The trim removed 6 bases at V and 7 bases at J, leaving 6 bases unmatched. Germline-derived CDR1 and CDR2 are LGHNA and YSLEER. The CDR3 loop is CASSPRGLAGGNEQFF. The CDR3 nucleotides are TGCGCCAGCAGTCCACGGGGACTAGCGGGAGGGAATGAGCAGTTCTTC.

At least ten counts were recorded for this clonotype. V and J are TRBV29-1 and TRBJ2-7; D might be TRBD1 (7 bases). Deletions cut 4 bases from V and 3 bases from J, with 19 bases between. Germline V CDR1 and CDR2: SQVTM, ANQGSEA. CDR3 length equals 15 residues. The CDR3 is CSVVRGDSNLYEQYF. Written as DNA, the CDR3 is TGCAGCGTTGTAAGGGGGGACAGCAACCTCTACGAGCAGTACTTC.

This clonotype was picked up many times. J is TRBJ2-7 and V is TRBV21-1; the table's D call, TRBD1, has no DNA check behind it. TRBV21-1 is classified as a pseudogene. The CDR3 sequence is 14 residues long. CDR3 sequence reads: CASSKNRGVYEQYF. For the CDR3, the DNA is TGTGCCAGCAGCAAGAACAGGGGGGTCTACGAGCAGTACTTC.

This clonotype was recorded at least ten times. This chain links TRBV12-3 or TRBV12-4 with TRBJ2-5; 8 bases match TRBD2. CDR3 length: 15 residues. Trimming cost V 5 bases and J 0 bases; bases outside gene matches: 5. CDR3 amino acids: CASSPSGGHQETQYF. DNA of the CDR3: TGTGCCAGCAGTCCAAGCGGGGGACACCAAGAGACCCAGTACTTC.

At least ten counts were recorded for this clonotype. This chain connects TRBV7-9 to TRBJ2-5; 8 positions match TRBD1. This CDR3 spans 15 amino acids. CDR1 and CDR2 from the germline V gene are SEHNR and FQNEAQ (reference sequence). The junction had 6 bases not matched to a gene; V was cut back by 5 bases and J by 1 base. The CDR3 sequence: CASSPVGQVQETQYF. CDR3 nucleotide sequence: TGTGCCAGCAGCCCCGTGGGACAGGTCCAAGAGACCCAGTACTTC. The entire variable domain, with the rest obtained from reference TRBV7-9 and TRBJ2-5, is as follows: DTGVSQNPRHKITKRGQNVTFRCDPISEHNRLYWYRQTLGQGPEFLTYFQNEAQLEKSRLLSDRFSAERPKGSFSTLEIQRTEQGDSAMYLCASSPVGQVQETQYFGPGTRLLVL.

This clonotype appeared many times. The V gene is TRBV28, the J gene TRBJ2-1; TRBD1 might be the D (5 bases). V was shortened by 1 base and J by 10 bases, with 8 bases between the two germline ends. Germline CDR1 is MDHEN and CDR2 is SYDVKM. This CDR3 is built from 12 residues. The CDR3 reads CASSLSQVEQFF. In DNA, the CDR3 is TGTGCCAGCAGTTTATCACAGGTGGAGCAGTTCTTC.

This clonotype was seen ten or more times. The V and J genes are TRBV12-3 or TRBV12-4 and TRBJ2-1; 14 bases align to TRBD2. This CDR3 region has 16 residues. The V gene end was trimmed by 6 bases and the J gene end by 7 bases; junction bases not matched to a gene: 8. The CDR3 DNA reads TGTGCCAGCAGCCCGACTAGCGGGAGGGCCACAAATGAGCAGTTCTTC. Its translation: CASSPTSGRATNEQFF.

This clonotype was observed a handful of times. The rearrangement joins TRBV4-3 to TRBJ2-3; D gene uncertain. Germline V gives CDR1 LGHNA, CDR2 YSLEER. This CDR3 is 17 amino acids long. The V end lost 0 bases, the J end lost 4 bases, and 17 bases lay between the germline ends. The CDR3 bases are TGCGCCAGCAGCCAAGAATCGCCTCCCTCAGAGGCAGATACGCAGTATTTT. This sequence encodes CASSQESPPSEADTQYF.

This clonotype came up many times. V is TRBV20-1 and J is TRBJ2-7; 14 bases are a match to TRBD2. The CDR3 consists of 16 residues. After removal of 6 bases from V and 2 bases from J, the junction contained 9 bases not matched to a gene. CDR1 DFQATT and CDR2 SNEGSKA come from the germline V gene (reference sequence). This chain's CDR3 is CSARLAGGLHPYEQYF. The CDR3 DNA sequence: TGCAGTGCAAGACTAGCGGGAGGGCTCCACCCCTACGAGCAGTACTTC.

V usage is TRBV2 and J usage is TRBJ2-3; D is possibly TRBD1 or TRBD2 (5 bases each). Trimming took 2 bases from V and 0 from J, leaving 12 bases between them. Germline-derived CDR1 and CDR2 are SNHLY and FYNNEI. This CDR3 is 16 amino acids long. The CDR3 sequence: CASSELEGFSTDTQYF. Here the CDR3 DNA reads TGTGCCAGCAGTGAACTAGAGGGGTTTAGCACAGATACGCAGTATTTT.

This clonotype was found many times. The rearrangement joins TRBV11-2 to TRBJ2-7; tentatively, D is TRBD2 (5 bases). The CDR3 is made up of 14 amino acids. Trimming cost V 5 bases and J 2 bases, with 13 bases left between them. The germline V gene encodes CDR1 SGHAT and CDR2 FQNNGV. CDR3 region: CASSPGVLAYEQYF. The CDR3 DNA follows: TGTGCCAGCAGCCCCGGGGTCCTAGCCTACGAGCAGTACTTC. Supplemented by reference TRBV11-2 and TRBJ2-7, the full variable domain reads EAGVAQSPRYKIIEKRQSVAFWCNPISGHATLYWYQQILGQGPKLLIQFQNNGVVDDSQLPKDRFSAERLKGVDSTLKIQPAKLEDSAVYLCASSPGVLAYEQYFGPGTRLTVT.

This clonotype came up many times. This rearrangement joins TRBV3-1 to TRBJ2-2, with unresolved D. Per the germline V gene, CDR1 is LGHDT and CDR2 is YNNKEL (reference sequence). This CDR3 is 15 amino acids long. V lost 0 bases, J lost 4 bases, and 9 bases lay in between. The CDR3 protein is CASSQDNWGTGELFF. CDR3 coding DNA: TGTGCCAGCAGCCAAGATAACTGGGGCACCGGGGAGCTGTTTTTT.